A single sample gave rise to the 14 T cell receptor beta chains below, sequenced in a study of shared clonotypes between healthy human individuals. This table comes from immunoSEQ multiplex PCR, and its TCRdb copy is limited to in-frame clones, with some not included. The sample yields millions of clones, about 95% seen once. As defined, naive CD8 cells were CD45RO-negative and positively selected for CCR7, with terminally differentiated effector memory CD45RA+ cells excluded. Sequenced input: naive CD8+ T cells sorted from blood. Receptors were obtained from a man aged 18 to 29 in good health.

Comments on this clone: Other DNA sequences in this sample translate to the same CDR3. V and J are TRBV5-1 and TRBJ2-2; TRBD1 matches 11 bases. Germline CDR1 is SGHRS and CDR2 is YFSETQ. This CDR3 comprises 14 residues. V gave up 3 bases and J gave up 6 bases; unmatched junction bases: 1. CDR3 nucleotide sequence: TGCGCCAGCAGCTCGGGACAGGGGGCCGGGGAGCTGTTTTTT. This sequence encodes CASSSGQGAGELFF.

The J gene is TRBJ1-5, the V gene TRBV13; the D is unclear. V lost 2 bases and J lost 2, with 10 bases in between. Germline values: CDR1 PRHDT, CDR2 FYEKMQ (reference sequence). The CDR3 is made up of 15 amino acids. CDR3: CASSLRVVGNQPQHF. DNA for the CDR3: TGTGCCAGCAGCTTAAGAGTTGTGGGCAATCAGCCCCAGCATTTT.

A remark on this clone: This may be a read error: a much more frequent sequence differs by one nucleotide. At the DNA level, this CDR3 is encoded by other sequences in the same sample as well. V and J are TRBV7-6 and TRBJ2-7; D is uncertain. V lost 1 base and J 3 bases, leaving 4 bases between the germline ends. Germline CDR1 is SGHVS and CDR2 is FNYEAQ. The CDR3 is 12 amino acids. This CDR3 is CASSLVGYEQYF. In DNA, the CDR3 is TGTGCCAGCAGCTTAGTCGGCTACGAGCAGTACTTC.

The chain couples TRBV4-3 to TRBJ2-7; D is perhaps TRBD1 or TRBD2 (5 bases each). Trimming removed 2 bases from V and 3 bases from J, with 11 bases in between. This CDR3 has 14 residues. CDR1 LGHNA and CDR2 YSLEER come from the germline V gene. CDR3 nucleotides: TGCGCCAGCAGCCAACACGGGACCGGCTACGAGCAGTACTTC. Its translation is CASSQHGTGYEQYF.

This clone has only one observation. The rearrangement uses TRBV29-1 and TRBJ2-5; 8 positions match TRBD1. The CDR3 is made up of 14 amino acids. Trimming took 0 bases from V and 4 from J; bases not matched to a gene: 4. Germline V lookup: CDR1 SQVTM, CDR2 ANQGSEA. CDR3 in amino acids: CSVEDPDRGETQYF. CDR3 coding DNA: TGCAGCGTTGAAGATCCCGACAGGGGAGAGACCCAGTACTTC. Using reference TRBV29-1 and TRBJ2-5 for the parts outside the CDR3, the full variable domain is SAVISQKPSRDICQRGTSLTIQCQVDSQVTMMFWYRQQPGQSLTLIATANQGSEATYESGFVIDKFPISRPNLTFSTLTVSNMSPEDSSIYLCSVEDPDRGETQYFGPGTRLLVL.

The chain combines TRBV28 with TRBJ2-4; 9 bases fit TRBD1. The CDR3 totals 19 residues. Germline V gene lookup returns CDR1 MDHEN and CDR2 SYDVKM. The V segment lost 6 bases and the J segment 0 bases; nucleotides outside the gene matches: 15. The CDR3 sequence: CASSFSPGQGVLAKNIQYF. The CDR3 nucleotides read TGTGCCAGCAGCTTCAGCCCGGGACAGGGCGTCCTAGCCAAAAACATTCAGTACTTC.

The chain uses TRBV14 and TRBJ1-2; D not certain. Germline V gives CDR1 SGHDN, CDR2 FVKESK. Trimming left V 1 base short and J 8 bases short, with 20 bases between. The CDR3 covers 16 residues. The CDR3 protein is CASSQAGTIPSPGYTF. The CDR3 bases are TGTGCCAGCAGCCAAGCCGGCACGATCCCCAGCCCGGGCTACACCTTC.

Details on this clone: The same CDR3 is also encoded by other DNA sequences in this sample. The gene calls are TRBV6-1 and TRBJ2-7; perhaps TRBD1 as D (5 bases). V was pared by 4 bases and J by 2 bases, with 9 bases between. CDR3 length: 13 amino acids. Germline V gene sequence: CDR1 MNHNS, CDR2 SASEGT. The CDR3 DNA is TGTGCCAGCAGTGTTAGGGGCGCCTACGAGCAGTACTTC. Protein product: CASSVRGAYEQYF.

The gene calls are TRBV28 and TRBJ2-5; D may be TRBD2 (6 bases). V shed 3 bases and J shed 3 bases, with 20 bases lying between them. Looked up from germline, CDR1 is MDHEN and CDR2 is SYDVKM. The CDR3 is made up of 17 amino acids. In DNA, the CDR3 is TGTGCCAGCAGTTTCAGATGGGATGCTACGGGGGAAGAGACCCAGTACTTC. Amino acid sequence: CASSFRWDATGEETQYF.

CDR3 region: CASSSSRGWTEAFF. DNA for the CDR3: TGTGCCAGCAGCTCCTCAAGGGGGTGGACTGAAGCTTTCTTT. This sequence joins TRBV5-6 and TRBJ1-1; D possibly corresponds to TRBD1 (6 bases). V dropped 3 bases and J dropped 5 bases, with 14 bases sitting between them. This CDR3 has 14 residues. Germline assignment: CDR1 SGHDT and CDR2 YYEEEE.

The chain uses TRBV5-5 and TRBJ1-4; the D gene is possibly TRBD1 (6 bases). Per germline, CDR1 SGHKS and CDR2 YYEKEE (reference sequence). V shed 3 bases and J shed 13 bases, with 16 bases lying between them. The CDR3 has 13 residues. For the CDR3, the DNA is TGTGCCAGCAGCTGGGATCCTGGGGACACACTGTTTTTT. This gives the protein CASSWDPGDTLFF.

The V gene is TRBV9, the J gene TRBJ2-7, with 8 bases aligning to TRBD2. The CDR3 is 15 residues long. The V gene's germline CDR1 is SGDLS and CDR2 YYNGEE. Germline trimming cut 3 bases from V and 4 bases from J; bases unmatched to any gene: 9. CDR3 protein: CASSEAGGVGYEQYF. CDR3 nucleotide sequence: TGTGCCAGCAGCGAGGCCGGGGGGGTAGGGTACGAGCAGTACTTC. The variable domain in full, completed from reference TRBV9 and TRBJ2-7, reads DSGVTQTPKHLITATGQRVTLRCSPRSGDLSVYWYQQSLDQGLQFLIQYYNGEERAKGNILERFSAQQFPDLHSELNLSSLELGDSALYFCASSEAGGVGYEQYFGPGTRLTVT.

The V gene is TRBV11-2, the J gene TRBJ1-2; D gene unclear. Germline assignment: CDR1 SGHAT and CDR2 FQNNGV. The CDR3 is made up of 14 amino acids. Trimming stripped 4 bases from V and 6 bases from J, with 15 bases between. The CDR3 sequence: CASSSPPETDGYTF. In DNA form, the CDR3 reads TGTGCCAGCAGCTCCCCCCCCGAAACGGATGGCTACACCTTC. Using reference TRBV11-2 and TRBJ1-2 for the parts outside the CDR3, the full variable domain is EAGVAQSPRYKIIEKRQSVAFWCNPISGHATLYWYQQILGQGPKLLIQFQNNGVVDDSQLPKDRFSAERLKGVDSTLKIQPAKLEDSAVYLCASSSPPETDGYTFGSGTRLTVV.

The chain employs TRBV19 and TRBJ2-7; TRBD2 matches 15 bases. The CDR3 is 15 residues long. Germline CDR1 and CDR2: LNHDA and SQIVND (reference sequence). V shed 6 bases and J 4 bases; nucleotides not matched to a gene: 4. In DNA form, the CDR3 reads TGTGCCAGTAGCCCGGGGACTAGCGGGAGGTACGAGCAGTACTTC. It is translated as CASSPGTSGRYEQYF. The complete variable domain, with remaining parts taken from reference TRBV19 and TRBJ2-7, reads DGGITQSPKYLFRKEGQNVTLSCEQNLNHDAMYWYRQDPGQGLRLIYYSQIVNDFQKGDIAEGYSVSREKKESFPLTVTSAQKNPTAFYLCASSPGTSGRYEQYFGPGTRLTVT.